The sequence of this T cell receptor beta chain was determined in a study of cytomegalovirus exposure and HLA in healthy donors. This PCR relied on a set of 60 Vbeta primers and 13 Jbeta primers. Assay: immunoSEQ multiplex PCR; the TCRdb copy retains only in-frame clones and omits some. The sample has roughly 160,000 clones, roughly 85% seen once. CDR3 length: 14 amino acids. The germline CDR1 and CDR2 sequences are GTSNPN and SVGIG (reference sequence). Trimming removed 2 bases from V and 1 base from J; junction bases left unmatched: 3. Material for sequencing was PBMCs. The TCR originated in a boy aged 2-15 years in good health and CMV-seronegative. The chain recombines TRBV30 with TRBJ2-3; 7 positions agree with TRBD2. CDR3 sequence: CAWSPLAGTDTQYF. Here the CDR3 DNA reads TGTGCCTGGAGTCCCCTAGCGGGCACAGATACGCAGTATTTT.